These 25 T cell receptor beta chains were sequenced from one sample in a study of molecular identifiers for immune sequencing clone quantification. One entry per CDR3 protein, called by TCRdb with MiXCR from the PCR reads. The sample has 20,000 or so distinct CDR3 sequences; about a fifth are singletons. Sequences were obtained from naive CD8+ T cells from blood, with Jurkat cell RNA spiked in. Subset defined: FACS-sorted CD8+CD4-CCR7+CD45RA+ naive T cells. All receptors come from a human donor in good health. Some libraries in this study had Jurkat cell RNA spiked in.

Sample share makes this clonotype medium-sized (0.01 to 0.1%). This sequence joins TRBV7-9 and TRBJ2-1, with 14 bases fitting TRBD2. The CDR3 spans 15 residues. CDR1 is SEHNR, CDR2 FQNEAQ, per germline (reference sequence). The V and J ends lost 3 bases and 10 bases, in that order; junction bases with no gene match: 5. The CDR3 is CASSLGLAGVGEQFF. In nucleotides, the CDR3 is TGTGCCAGCAGCTTGGGACTAGCGGGAGTCGGGGAGCAGTTCTTC.

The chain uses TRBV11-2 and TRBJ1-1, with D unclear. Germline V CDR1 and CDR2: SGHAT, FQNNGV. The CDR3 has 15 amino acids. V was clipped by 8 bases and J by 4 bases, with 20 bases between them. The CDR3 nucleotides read TGTGCCAGCCGCGATCCTACGACGATTTTCACTGAAGCTTTCTTT. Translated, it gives CASRDPTTIFTEAFF.

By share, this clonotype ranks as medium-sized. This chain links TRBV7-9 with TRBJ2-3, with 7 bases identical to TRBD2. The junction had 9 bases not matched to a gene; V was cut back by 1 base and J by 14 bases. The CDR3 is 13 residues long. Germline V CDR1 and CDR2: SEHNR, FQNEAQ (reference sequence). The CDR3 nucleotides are TGTGCCAGCAGCTTAGGAGCGGCGGGAGTGGGGTATTTT. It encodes CASSLGAAGVGYF. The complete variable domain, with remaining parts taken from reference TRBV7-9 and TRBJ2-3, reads DTGVSQNPRHKITKRGQNVTFRCDPISEHNRLYWYRQTLGQGPEFLTYFQNEAQLEKSRLLSDRFSAERPKGSFSTLEIQRTEQGDSAMYLCASSLGAAGVGYFGPGTRLTVL.

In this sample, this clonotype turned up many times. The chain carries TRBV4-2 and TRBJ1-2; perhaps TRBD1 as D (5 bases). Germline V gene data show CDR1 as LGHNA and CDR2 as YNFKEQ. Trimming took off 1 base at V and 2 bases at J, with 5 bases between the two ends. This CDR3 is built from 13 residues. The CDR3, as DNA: TGTGCCAGCAGCCAAGGGACAAACTATGGCTACACCTTC. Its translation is CASSQGTNYGYTF.

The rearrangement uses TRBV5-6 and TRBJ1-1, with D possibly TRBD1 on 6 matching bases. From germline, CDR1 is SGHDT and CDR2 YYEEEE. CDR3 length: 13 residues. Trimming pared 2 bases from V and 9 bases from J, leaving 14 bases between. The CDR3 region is CASSFGGPGKAFF. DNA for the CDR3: TGTGCCAGCAGCTTTGGGGGCCCGGGGAAAGCTTTCTTT.

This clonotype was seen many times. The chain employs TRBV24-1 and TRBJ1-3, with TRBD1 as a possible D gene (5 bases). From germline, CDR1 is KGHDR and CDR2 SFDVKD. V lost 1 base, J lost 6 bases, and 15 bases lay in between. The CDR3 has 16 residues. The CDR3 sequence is CATSDFGTTRINTIYF. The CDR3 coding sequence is TGTGCCACCAGTGATTTTGGGACTACCCGCATAAACACCATATATTTT.

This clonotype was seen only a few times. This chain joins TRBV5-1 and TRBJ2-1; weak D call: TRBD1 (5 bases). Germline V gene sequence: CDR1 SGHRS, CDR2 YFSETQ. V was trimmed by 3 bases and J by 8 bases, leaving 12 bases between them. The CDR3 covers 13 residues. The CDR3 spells CASSSGIADEQFF. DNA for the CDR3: TGCGCCAGCAGCTCAGGGATCGCCGATGAGCAGTTCTTC.

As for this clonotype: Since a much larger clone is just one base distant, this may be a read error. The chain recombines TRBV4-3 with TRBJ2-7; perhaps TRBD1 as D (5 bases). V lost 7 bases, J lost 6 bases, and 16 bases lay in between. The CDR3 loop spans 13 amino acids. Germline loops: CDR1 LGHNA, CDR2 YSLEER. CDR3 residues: CASMVGATCEQYF. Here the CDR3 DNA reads TGCGCCAGCATGGTAGGGGCAACCTGCGAGCAGTACTTC.

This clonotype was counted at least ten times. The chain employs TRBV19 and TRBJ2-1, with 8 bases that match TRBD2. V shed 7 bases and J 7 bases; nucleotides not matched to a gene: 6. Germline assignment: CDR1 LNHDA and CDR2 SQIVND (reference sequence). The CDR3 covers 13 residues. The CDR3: CASNAGLANEQFF. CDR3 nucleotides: TGTGCCAGTAATGCCGGACTAGCAAATGAGCAGTTCTTC.

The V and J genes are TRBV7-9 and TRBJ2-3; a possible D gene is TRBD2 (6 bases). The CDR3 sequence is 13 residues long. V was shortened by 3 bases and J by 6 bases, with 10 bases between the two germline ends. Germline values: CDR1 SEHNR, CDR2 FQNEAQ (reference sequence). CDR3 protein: CASSFPGADTQYF. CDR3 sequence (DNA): TGTGCCAGCAGCTTCCCGGGAGCGGATACGCAGTATTTT.

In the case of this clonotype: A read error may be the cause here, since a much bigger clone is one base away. The CDR3, as DNA: TGTGCCAGCGGCTTAGTGGCAGAGCAGTTCTTC. Translated, it gives CASGLVAEQFF. The chain employs TRBV7-9 and TRBJ2-1; D ambiguous. CDR1 SEHNR and CDR2 FQNEAQ come from the germline V gene (reference sequence). The CDR3 spans 11 residues.

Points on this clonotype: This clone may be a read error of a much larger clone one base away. The CDR3 bases are TGTGCCAGCAGCTTAGATGGTTGGGTTAGCGGGAGTAATGAGCAGTTCTTC. The encoded protein is CASSLDGWVSGSNEQFF. The J gene is TRBJ2-1, the V gene TRBV7-8; the match to TRBD2 covers 9 bases. The V and J ends lost 1 base and 7 bases, in that order; junction bases with no gene match: 11. This CDR3 spans 17 amino acids. Looked up from germline, CDR1 is SGHVS and CDR2 is FQNEAQ.

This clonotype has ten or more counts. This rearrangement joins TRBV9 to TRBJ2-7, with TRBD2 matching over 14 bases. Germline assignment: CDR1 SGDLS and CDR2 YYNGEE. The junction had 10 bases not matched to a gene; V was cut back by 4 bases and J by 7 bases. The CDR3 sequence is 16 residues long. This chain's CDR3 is CASSPGGLAGEEEQYF. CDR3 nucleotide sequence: TGTGCCAGCAGCCCGGGGGGACTAGCGGGAGAAGAAGAGCAGTACTTC.

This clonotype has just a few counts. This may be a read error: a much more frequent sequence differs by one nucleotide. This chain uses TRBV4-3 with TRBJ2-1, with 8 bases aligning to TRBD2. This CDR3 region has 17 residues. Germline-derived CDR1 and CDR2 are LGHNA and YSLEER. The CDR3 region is CASNQDRGTRFTAEQFF. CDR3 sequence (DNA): TGCGCCAGCAACCAAGACCGAGGGACTAGGTTTACTGCTGAGCAGTTCTTC.

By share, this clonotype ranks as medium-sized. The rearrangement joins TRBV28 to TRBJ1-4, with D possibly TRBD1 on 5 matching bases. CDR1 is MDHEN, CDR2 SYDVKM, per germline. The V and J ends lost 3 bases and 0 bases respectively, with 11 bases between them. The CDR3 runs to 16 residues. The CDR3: CASSFLEGTTNEKLFF. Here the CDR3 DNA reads TGTGCCAGCAGTTTTCTTGAGGGGACAACTAATGAAAAACTGTTTTTT.

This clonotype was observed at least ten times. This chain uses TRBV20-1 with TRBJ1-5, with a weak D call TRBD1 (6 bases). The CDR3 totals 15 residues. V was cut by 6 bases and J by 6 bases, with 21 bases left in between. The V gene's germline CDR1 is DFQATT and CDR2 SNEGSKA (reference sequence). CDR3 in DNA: TGCAGTGCCCGTGATGGGGGGGCCCTTGGTCAGCCCCAGCATTTT. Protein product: CSARDGGALGQPQHF.

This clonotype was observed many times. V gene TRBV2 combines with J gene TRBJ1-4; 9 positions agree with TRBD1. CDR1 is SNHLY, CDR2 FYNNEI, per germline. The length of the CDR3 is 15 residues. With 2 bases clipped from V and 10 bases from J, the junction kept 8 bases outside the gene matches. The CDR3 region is CASSERDRVLGKLFF. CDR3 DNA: TGTGCCAGCAGTGAACGGGACAGGGTTCTTGGAAAACTGTTTTTT.

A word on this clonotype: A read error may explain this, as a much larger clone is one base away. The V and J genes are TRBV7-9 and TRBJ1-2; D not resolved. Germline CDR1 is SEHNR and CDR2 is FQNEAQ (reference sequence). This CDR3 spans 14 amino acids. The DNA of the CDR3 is TGTGCCAGCAGCCAGGCCCACCTTAACTATGGCTACGCCTTC. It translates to CASSQAHLNYGYAF.

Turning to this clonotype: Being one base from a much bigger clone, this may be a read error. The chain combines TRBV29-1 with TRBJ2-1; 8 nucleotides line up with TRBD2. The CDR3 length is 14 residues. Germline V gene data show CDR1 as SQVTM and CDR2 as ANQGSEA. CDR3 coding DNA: TGCAGCGTTCTCCGGGAGGGGCAGGACAATGAGCGGTTCTTC. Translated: CSVLREGQDNERFF.

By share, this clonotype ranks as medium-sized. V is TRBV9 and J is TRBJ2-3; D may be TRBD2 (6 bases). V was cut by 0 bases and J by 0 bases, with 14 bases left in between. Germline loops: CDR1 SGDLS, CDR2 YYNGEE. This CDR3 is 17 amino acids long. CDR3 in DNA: TGTGCCAGCAGCGTAGCGGTCATCAGCGGGAGCACAGATACGCAGTATTTT. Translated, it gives CASSVAVISGSTDTQYF.

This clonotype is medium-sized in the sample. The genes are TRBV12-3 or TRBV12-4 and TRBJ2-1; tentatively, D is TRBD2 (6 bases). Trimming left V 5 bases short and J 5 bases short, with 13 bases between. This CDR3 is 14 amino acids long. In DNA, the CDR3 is TGTGCCAGCAGTCCCCCCCCGGGGGACAATGAGCAGTTCTTC. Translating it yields CASSPPPGDNEQFF.

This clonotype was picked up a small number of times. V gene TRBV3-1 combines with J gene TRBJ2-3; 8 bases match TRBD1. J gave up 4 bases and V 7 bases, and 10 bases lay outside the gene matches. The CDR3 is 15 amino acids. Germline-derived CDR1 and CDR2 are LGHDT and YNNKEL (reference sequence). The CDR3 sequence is CASIRDRGRADTQYF. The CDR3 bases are TGTGCCAGCATCCGTGACAGGGGTAGGGCAGATACGCAGTATTTT.

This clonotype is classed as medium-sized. CDR3 sequence: CASKDHSNQPQHF. CDR3 DNA: TGTGCCAGCAAGGACCATAGCAATCAGCCCCAGCATTTT. The V call is TRBV6-2 or TRBV6-3, the J call TRBJ1-5; D not certain. CDR3 size: 13 residues. Germline lookup yields CDR1 MNHEY and CDR2 SVGEGT. V lost 7 bases and J 0 bases, leaving 7 bases between the germline ends.

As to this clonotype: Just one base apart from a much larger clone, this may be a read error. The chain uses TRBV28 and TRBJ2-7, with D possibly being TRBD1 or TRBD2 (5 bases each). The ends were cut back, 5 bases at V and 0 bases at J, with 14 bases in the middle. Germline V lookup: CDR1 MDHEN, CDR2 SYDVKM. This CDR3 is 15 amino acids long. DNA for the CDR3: TGTGCCAGCAGTACCGAGGGGACCACCTCCTACGAGCAGTACTTC. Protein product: CASSTEGTTSYEQYF.

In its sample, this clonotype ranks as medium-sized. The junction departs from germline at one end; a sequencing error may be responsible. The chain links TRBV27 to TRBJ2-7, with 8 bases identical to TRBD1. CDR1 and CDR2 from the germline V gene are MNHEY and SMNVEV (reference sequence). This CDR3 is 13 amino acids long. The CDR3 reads CASSFGQGYEQYF. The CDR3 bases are TGCGCCAGCAGCTTTGGACAGGGCTACGAGCAGTACTTC.